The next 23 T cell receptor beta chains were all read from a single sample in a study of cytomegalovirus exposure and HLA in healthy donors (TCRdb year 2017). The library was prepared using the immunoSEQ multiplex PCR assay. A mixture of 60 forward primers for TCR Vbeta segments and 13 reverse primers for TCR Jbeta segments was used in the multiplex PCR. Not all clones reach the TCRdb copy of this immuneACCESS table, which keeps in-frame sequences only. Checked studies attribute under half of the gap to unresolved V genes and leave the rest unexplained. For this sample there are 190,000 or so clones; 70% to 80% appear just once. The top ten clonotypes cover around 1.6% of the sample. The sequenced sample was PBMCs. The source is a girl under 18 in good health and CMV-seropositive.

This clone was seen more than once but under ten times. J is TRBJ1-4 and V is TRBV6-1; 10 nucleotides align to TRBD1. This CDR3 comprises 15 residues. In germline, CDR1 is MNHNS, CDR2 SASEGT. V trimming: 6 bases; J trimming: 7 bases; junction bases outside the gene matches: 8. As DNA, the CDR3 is TGTGCCAGCAGGACAGGGGGCGCGACAGCTGAAAAACTGTTTTTT. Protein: CASRTGGATAEKLFF.

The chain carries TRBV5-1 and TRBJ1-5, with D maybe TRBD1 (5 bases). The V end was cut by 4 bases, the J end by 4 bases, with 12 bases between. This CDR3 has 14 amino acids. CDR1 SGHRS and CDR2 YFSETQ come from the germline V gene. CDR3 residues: CASSPGGSNQPQHF. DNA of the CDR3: TGCGCCAGCAGCCCGGGGGGATCGAATCAGCCCCAGCATTTT. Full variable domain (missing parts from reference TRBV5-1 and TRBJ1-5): KAGVTQTPRYLIKTRGQQVTLSCSPISGHRSVSWYQQTPGQGLQFLFEYFSETQRNKGNFPGRFSGRQFSNSRSEMNVSTLELGDSALYLCASSPGGSNQPQHFGDGTRLSIL.

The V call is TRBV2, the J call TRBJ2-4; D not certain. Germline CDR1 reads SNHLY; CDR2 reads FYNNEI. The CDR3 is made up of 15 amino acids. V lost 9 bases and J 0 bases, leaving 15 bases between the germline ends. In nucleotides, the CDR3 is TGTGCCAGTGAACCGGTCCAACTAGCCAAAAACATTCAGTACTTC. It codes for CASEPVQLAKNIQYF.

Here the CDR3 reads CASSLVTGRVVEQYF. DNA for the CDR3: TGTGCCAGCAGCTTGGTGACAGGGAGAGTCGTCGAGCAGTACTTC. This rearrangement joins TRBV5-5 to TRBJ2-7, with 7 nucleotides matching TRBD1. Germline V gene lookup returns CDR1 SGHKS and CDR2 YYEKEE (reference sequence). This CDR3 contains 15 residues. The J segment lost 6 bases and the V segment lost 0 bases, leaving 9 bases of the junction unmatched.

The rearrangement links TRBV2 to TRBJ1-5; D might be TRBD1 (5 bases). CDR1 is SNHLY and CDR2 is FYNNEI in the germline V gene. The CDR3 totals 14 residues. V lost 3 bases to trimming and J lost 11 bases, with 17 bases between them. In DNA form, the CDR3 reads TGTGCCAGCAGTGAGTCCCCGGGCCCGGGGGCCCAGCATTTT. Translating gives CASSESPGPGAQHF.

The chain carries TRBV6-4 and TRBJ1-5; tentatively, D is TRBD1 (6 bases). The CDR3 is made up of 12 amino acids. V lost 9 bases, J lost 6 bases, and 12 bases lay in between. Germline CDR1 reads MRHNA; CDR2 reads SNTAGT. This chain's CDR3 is CARETGFQPQHF. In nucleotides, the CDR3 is TGTGCCAGGGAGACAGGATTTCAGCCCCAGCATTTT.

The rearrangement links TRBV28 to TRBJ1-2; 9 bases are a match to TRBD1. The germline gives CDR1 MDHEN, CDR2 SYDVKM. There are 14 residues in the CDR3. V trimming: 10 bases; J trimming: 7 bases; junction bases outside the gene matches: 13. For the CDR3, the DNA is TGTGCCATAACGCTGGGGACAGGGAGCGGTGGCTACACCTTC. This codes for CAITLGTGSGGYTF.

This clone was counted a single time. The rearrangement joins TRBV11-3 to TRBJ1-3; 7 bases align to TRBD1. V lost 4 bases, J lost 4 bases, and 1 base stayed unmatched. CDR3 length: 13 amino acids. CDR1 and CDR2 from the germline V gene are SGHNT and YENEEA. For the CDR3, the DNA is TGTGCCAGCAGCTCGGGACAGGGAAACACCATATATTTT. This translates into CASSSGQGNTIYF.

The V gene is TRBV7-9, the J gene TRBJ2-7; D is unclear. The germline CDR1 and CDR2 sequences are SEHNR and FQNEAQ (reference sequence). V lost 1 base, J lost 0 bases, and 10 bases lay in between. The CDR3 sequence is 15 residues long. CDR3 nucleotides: TGTGCCAGCAGCTTAGATGGGCCAAGCTCCTACGAGCAGTACTTC. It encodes CASSLDGPSSYEQYF.

For the CDR3, the DNA is TGTGCCAGCAGTTCCTCAGGGGTGGGCCCAGATACGCAGTATTTT. This sequence encodes CASSSSGVGPDTQYF. The chain combines TRBV6-5 with TRBJ2-3, with D maybe TRBD1 (6 bases). Germline lookup yields CDR1 MNHEY and CDR2 SVGAGI. The ends were cut back, 4 bases at V and 4 bases at J, with 15 bases in the middle. This CDR3 region has 15 residues.

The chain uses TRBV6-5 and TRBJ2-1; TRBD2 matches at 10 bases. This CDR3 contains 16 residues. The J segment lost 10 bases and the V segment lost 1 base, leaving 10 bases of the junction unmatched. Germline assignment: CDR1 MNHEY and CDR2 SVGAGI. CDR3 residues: CASSYLSGGAGGEQFF. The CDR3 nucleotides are TGTGCCAGCAGTTACTTAAGCGGGGGGGCTGGGGGGGAGCAGTTCTTC.

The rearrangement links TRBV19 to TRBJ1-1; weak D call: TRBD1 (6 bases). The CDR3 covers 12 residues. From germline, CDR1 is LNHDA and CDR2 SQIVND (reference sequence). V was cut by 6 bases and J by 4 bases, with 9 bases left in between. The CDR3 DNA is TGTGCCAGTAGAGCGGGGGCCACTGAAGCTTTCTTT. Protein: CASRAGATEAFF. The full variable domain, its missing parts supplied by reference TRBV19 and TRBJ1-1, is DGGITQSPKYLFRKEGQNVTLSCEQNLNHDAMYWYRQDPGQGLRLIYYSQIVNDFQKGDIAEGYSVSREKKESFPLTVTSAQKNPTAFYLCASRAGATEAFFGQGTRLTVV.

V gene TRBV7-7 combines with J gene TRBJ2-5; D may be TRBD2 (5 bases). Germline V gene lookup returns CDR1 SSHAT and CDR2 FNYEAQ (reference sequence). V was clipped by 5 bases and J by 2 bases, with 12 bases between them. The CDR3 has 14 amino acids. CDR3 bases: TGTGCCAGCAGCCAACTAGGGAAACAAGAGACCCAGTACTTC. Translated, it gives CASSQLGKQETQYF.

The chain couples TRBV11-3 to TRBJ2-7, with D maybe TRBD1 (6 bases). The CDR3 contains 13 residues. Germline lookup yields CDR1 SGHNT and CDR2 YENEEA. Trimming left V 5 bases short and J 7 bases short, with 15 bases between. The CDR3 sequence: CASSQAGAREQYF. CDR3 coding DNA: TGTGCCAGCAGCCAGGCAGGGGCGCGGGAGCAGTACTTC.

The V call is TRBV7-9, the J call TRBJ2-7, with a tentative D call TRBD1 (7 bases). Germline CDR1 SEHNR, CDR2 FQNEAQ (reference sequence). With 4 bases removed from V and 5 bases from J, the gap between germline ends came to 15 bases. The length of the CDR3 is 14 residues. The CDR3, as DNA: TGTGCCAGCAGCTGGGGGGACAGAAGGGACGAGCAGTACTTC. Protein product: CASSWGDRRDEQYF.

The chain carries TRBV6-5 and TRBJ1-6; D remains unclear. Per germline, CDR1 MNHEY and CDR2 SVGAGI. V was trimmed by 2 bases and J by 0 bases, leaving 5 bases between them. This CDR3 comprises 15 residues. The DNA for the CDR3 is TGTGCCAGCAGTTACGGGAGCTCCTATAATTCACCCCTCCACTTT. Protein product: CASSYGSSYNSPLHF.

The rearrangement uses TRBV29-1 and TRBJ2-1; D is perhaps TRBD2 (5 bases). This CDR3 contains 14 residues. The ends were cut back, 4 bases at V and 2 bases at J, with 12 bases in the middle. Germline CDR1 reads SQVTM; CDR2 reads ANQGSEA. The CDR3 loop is CSVVLEAPYNEQFF. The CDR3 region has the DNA TGCAGCGTTGTATTGGAGGCCCCCTACAATGAGCAGTTCTTC.

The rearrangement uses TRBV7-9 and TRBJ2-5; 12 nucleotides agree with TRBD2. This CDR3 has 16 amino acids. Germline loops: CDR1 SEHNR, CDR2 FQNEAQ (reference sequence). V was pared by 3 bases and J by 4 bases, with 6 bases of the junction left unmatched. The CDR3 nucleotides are TGTGCCAGCAGCTTTCTAGCGGGGGGGCCTGGAGAGACCCAGTACTTC. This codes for CASSFLAGGPGETQYF.

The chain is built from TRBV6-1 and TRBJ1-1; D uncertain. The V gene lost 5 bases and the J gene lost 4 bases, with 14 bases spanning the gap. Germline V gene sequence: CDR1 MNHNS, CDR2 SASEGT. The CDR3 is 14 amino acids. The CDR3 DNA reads TGTGCCAGCAGTCCTAACAGTGAAGCCACTGAAGCTTTCTTT. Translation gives CASSPNSEATEAFF.

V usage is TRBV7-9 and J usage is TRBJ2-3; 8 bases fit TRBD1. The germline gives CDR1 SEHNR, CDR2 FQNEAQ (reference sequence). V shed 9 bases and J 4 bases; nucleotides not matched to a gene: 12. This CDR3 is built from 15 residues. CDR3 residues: CASRFGQGYADTQYF. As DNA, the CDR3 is TGTGCCAGTCGGTTCGGACAGGGTTACGCAGATACGCAGTATTTT.

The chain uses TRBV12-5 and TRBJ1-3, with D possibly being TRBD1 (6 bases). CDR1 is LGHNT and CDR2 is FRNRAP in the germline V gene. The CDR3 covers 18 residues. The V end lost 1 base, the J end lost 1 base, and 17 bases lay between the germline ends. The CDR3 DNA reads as TGTGCTAGTGGTTTGGCCCTAGTCGAGGGGGTATCTGGAAACACCATATATTTT. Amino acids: CASGLALVEGVSGNTIYF.

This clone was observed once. This CDR3 reads CASSFIQASGEKLFF. The CDR3 DNA reads as TGTGCCAGCAGCTTTATCCAGGCCTCGGGGGAAAAACTGTTTTTT. This rearrangement joins TRBV7-2 to TRBJ1-4; D unresolved. CDR3 length equals 15 residues. Trimming removed 3 bases at V and 8 bases at J, with 16 bases between. Per the germline V gene, CDR1 is SGHTA and CDR2 is FQGNSA.

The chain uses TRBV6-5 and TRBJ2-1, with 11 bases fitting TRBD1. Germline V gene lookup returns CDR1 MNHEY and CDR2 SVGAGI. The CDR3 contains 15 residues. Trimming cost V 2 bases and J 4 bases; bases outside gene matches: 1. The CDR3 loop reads CASSYGTGGYNEQFF. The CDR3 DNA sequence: TGTGCCAGCAGTTACGGGACAGGGGGATACAATGAGCAGTTCTTC.